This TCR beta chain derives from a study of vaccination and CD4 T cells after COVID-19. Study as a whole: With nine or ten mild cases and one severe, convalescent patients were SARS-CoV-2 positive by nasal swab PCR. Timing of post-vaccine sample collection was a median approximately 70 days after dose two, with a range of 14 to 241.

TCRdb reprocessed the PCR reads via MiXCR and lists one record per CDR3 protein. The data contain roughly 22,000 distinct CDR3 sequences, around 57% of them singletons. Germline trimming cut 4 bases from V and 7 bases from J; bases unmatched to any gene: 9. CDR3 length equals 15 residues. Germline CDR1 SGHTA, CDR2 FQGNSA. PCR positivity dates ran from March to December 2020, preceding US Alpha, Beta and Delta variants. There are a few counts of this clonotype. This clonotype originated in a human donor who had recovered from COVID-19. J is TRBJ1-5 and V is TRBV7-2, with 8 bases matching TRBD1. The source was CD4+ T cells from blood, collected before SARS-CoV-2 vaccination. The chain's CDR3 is CASSYATGVGQPQHF. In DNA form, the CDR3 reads TGTGCCAGCAGCTACGCGACAGGGGTGGGACAGCCCCAGCATTTT.